This is a list of T cell receptor beta chains from one sample in a study of naive and memory T cell subsets. Each CDR3 protein is one row after TCRdb ran MiXCR on the 5' RACE reads. The sample consists of around 56,000 distinct CDR3 sequences, around 8% of them appearing once. These TCRs come from a female donor in good health. Both conserved end residues are part of each CDR3. A D gene is named only where the DNA matches it firmly. Expanded clones are given a class, and other clones once, few, many or no size at all.

D gene,clone size,J gene,V gene,CDR3 DNA,CDR3 protein
NA,few,TRBJ1-1,TRBV18,TGTGCCAGCTCACCTCTCAGGGGAATGAGTACTGAAGCTTTCTTT,CASSPLRGMSTEAFF
NA,many,TRBJ2-7,TRBV2,TGTGCCAGCAGTCGAAACTATGGGGAGCAGTACTTC,CASSRNYGEQYF
TRBD2,NA,TRBJ2-3,TRBV5-1,TGCGCCAGCAGCTTGGGGCTAGCGGGGTCTGGAGATACGCAGTATTTT,CASSLGLAGSGDTQYF
NA,NA,TRBJ2-1,TRBV6-6,TGTGCCAGCAGACACACCGGCAGGGGCAGTGGGGATGAGCAGTTCTTC,CASRHTGRGSGDEQFF
TRBD2,NA,TRBJ2-5,TRBV6-2/TRBV6-3,TGTGCCAGCAGAACTAGCGGGGGTGGTGAGACCCAGTACTTC,CASRTSGGGETQYF
NA,few,TRBJ2-7,TRBV4-3,TGCGCCAGCAGCCAAGGGCCGGGGGACTACGAGCAGTACTTC,CASSQGPGDYEQYF
NA,many,TRBJ2-5,TRBV29-1,TGCAGCGTGGGTATAACAGGGAATGTAGGAGAGACCCAGTACTTC,CSVGITGNVGETQYF
NA,many,TRBJ2-1,TRBV7-2,TGTGCCAGCCTAGCGGTAACGGGGGGCCTCCCGAAGCAGTTCTTC,CASLAVTGGLPKQFF
NA,NA,TRBJ2-1,TRBV21-1,TGTGCCAGCAGCGTTGATTTGGGACAGGGTCTCTACAATGAGCAGTTCTTC,CASSVDLGQGLYNEQFF
NA,NA,TRBJ1-5,TRBV2,TGTGCCAGGCAACAGGAAGGCGGTGGCAATCAGCCCCAGCATTTT,CARQQEGGGNQPQHF